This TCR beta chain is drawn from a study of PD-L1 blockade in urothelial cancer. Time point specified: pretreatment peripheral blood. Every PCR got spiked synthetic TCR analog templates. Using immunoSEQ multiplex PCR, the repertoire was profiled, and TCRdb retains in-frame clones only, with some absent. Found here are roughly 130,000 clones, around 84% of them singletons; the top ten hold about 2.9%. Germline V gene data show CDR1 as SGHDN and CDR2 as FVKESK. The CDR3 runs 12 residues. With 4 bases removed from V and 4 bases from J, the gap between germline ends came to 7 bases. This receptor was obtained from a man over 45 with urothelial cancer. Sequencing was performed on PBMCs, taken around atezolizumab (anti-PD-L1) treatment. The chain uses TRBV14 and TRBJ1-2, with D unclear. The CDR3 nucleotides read TGTGCCAGCAGCCGCTCCGGCTATGGCTACACCTTC. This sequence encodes CASSRSGYGYTF.